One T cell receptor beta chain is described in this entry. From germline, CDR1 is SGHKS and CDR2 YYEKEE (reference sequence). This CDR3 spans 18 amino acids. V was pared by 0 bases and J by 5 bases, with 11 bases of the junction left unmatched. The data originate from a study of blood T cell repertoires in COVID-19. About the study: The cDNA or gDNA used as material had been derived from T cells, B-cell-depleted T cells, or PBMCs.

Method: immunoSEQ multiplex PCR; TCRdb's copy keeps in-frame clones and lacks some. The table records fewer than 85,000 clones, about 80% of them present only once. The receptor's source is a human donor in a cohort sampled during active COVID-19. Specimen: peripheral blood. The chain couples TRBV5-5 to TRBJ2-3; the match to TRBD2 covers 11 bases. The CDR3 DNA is TGTGCCAGCAGCTTGGAAGATTCACTAGCGGGGGCTGGAGATACGCAGTATTTT. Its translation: CASSLEDSLAGAGDTQYF.